The 26 T cell receptor beta chains in this list originate from one sample, sequenced in a study of cytomegalovirus exposure and HLA in healthy donors (dated by TCRdb to about 2017). Library preparation was by the immunoSEQ multiplex PCR assay. A mixture of 60 forward primers for TCR Vbeta segments and 13 reverse primers for TCR Jbeta segments was used in the multiplex PCR. TCRdb took over this immuneACCESS table, retaining in-frame rearrangements with V and J assigned. Such tables are incomplete; in checked studies, under half of the missing clones stem from an unresolved V gene, and the remainder is unexplained. The sample profile shows under 200,000 clones; around 80% of them were found once. The ten largest clones represent approximately 1.3% of the sample. The material sequenced was PBMCs. All receptors derive from a man aged 18 to 29 in good health and CMV-seronegative.

The chain has TRBV5-4 and TRBJ2-7, with 8 bases lining up with TRBD2. The CDR3 sequence is 16 residues long. Germline CDR1 and CDR2: SGHNT and YYREEE (reference sequence). J lost 1 base, V lost 2 bases, and 8 bases had no gene match. CDR3 sequence reads: CASSLGTRPRSYEQYF. The CDR3 bases are TGTGCCAGCAGCTTAGGGACTAGGCCCCGTTCCTACGAGCAGTACTTC. Filled out from reference TRBV5-4 and TRBJ2-7, the complete variable domain reads ETGVTQSPTHLIKTRGQQVTLRCSSQSGHNTVSWYQQALGQGPQFIFQYYREEENGRGNFPPRFSGLQFPNYSSELNVNALELDDSALYLCASSLGTRPRSYEQYFGPGTRLTVT.

V and J are TRBV7-9 and TRBJ2-7, with TRBD1 matching 7 bases. The V gene's germline CDR1 is SEHNR and CDR2 FQNEAQ (reference sequence). The CDR3 covers 16 residues. V lost 2 bases to trimming and J lost 3 bases; unmatched junction nucleotides: 10. Here the CDR3 reads CASSLFVGQRDYEQYF. CDR3 bases: TGTGCCAGCAGCTTATTCGTGGGACAGAGAGACTACGAGCAGTACTTC.

V is TRBV4-3 and J is TRBJ2-2; TRBD2 matches 9 bases. This CDR3 region has 17 residues. Trimming at V came to 1 base and at J to 5 bases, leaving 8 bases not matched to a gene. Germline CDR1 and CDR2: LGHNA and YSLEER. CDR3 amino acids: CASSQAPSGDFTGELFF. DNA of the CDR3: TGCGCCAGCAGCCAAGCCCCTAGCGGGGATTTTACCGGGGAGCTGTTTTTT.

V gene TRBV18 combines with J gene TRBJ1-4; D is uncertain. The CDR3 loop spans 14 amino acids. V lost 1 base, J lost 8 bases, and 11 bases lay in between. Germline lookup yields CDR1 KGHSH and CDR2 LQKENI. The DNA for the CDR3 is TGTGCCAGCTCACCACGACGGGTAAAGGAAAAACTGTTTTTT. Amino acids: CASSPRRVKEKLFF.

The chain is built from TRBV2 and TRBJ2-7; 7 bases line up with TRBD1. V trimming: 6 bases; J trimming: 6 bases; junction bases outside the gene matches: 14. CDR1 and CDR2 from the germline V gene are SNHLY and FYNNEI. This CDR3 has 15 residues. The CDR3 reads CASRDGSGQPFEQYF. DNA for the CDR3: TGTGCCAGCAGGGATGGGTCGGGACAGCCCTTCGAGCAGTACTTC.

This clone was detected once. The chain is built from TRBV18 and TRBJ2-7, with 9 bases matching TRBD1. The CDR3 has 15 residues. Germline loops: CDR1 KGHSH, CDR2 LQKENI. The ends lost 2 bases at V and 1 base at J; junction bases unmatched: 3. The CDR3 region is CASSPTGQGSYEQYF. The CDR3 DNA reads as TGTGCCAGCTCACCAACCGGACAGGGGTCCTACGAGCAGTACTTC. Based on the CDR3 plus reference TRBV18 and TRBJ2-7, the full variable domain is NAGVMQNPRHLVRRRGQEARLRCSPMKGHSHVYWYRQLPEEGLKFMVYLQKENIIDESGMPKERFSAEFPKEGPSILRIQQVVRGDSAAYFCASSPTGQGSYEQYFGPGTRLTVT.

The rearrangement joins TRBV28 to TRBJ2-7; 7 nucleotides line up with TRBD2. The J segment lost 6 bases and the V segment lost 6 bases, leaving 11 bases of the junction unmatched. Germline V gene data show CDR1 as MDHEN and CDR2 as SYDVKM. The CDR3 extends over 14 amino acids. CDR3 nucleotide sequence: TGTGCCAGCAGCCAGCTAGCGGAGGGAAGCGAGCAGTACTTC. Residues: CASSQLAEGSEQYF.

The chain recombines TRBV6-6 with TRBJ1-2, with D possibly being TRBD1 (5 bases). V lost 7 bases, J lost 11 bases, and 17 bases lay in between. Germline CDR1 reads MNHNY; CDR2 reads SVGAGI (reference sequence). The CDR3 length is 12 residues. The CDR3 protein is CASTLAGGRYTF. The CDR3 DNA sequence: TGTGCCAGCACACTAGCGGGGGGAAGGTACACCTTC.

This sequence joins TRBV5-4 and TRBJ1-4; no clear D. This CDR3 is 12 amino acids long. The germline V and J ends were trimmed by 4 bases and 10 bases, with 11 bases remaining between them. CDR1 and CDR2 (germline): SGHNT, YYREEE (reference sequence). CDR3 DNA sequence: TGTGCCAGCAGCCCAACCAACGGAAAACTGTTTTTT. Residues: CASSPTNGKLFF.

This clone was detected only a few times. V and J are TRBV10-3 and TRBJ2-7; 8 nucleotides line up with TRBD2. CDR1 and CDR2 (germline): ENHRY, SYGVKD. The CDR3 has 15 residues. Trimming cost V 3 bases and J 2 bases; bases outside gene matches: 6. DNA for the CDR3: TGTGCCATCAGTGATAGGACGGGAGGGGCCTACGAGCAGTACTTC. Translated: CAISDRTGGAYEQYF.

The J gene is TRBJ2-1, the V gene TRBV7-9; 7 positions match TRBD2. The CDR3 covers 15 residues. With V trimmed by 1 base and J by 4 bases, 4 bases remained unmatched. Germline V gives CDR1 SEHNR, CDR2 FQNEAQ (reference sequence). CDR3 bases: TGTGCCAGCAGCTTAGGTCCCGGGGGGTACAATGAGCAGTTCTTC. Amino acids: CASSLGPGGYNEQFF.

Turning to this clone: An end of the junction differs from the germline gene, which may be a read error. The chain recombines TRBV7-9 with TRBJ2-5; 7 nucleotides align to TRBD2. In germline, CDR1 is SEHNR, CDR2 FQNEAQ (reference sequence). This CDR3 region has 14 residues. Here the CDR3 DNA reads TGTTCCAGCAGCCCGCCGGGGGGCCAAGAGACCCAGTACTTC. Translating gives CSSSPPGGQETQYF.

The chain links TRBV20-1 to TRBJ2-2; D is uncertain. The germline V gene encodes CDR1 DFQATT and CDR2 SNEGSKA (reference sequence). This CDR3 region has 11 residues. The V gene lost 0 bases and the J gene lost 6 bases, with 2 bases spanning the gap. This chain's CDR3 is CSARDAGELFF. The CDR3 region has the DNA TGCAGTGCTAGAGACGCCGGGGAGCTGTTTTTT.

This clone occurred a few times. A read error may account for a junction end that differs from germline. The DNA of the CDR3 is TGTTCCAGCAGCACCTCGGGACTAGCGGGCCGAGATACGCAGTATTTT. It translates to CSSSTSGLAGRDTQYF. V is TRBV7-9 and J is TRBJ2-3; 12 bases fit TRBD2. CDR1 is SEHNR and CDR2 is FQNEAQ in the germline V gene (reference sequence). The CDR3 runs 16 residues.

Worth noting for this clone: Compared with germline, one end of the junction differs, possibly owing to a read error. The chain employs TRBV7-9 and TRBJ2-7, with D perhaps TRBD1 (6 bases). The CDR3 extends over 17 amino acids. CDR1 is SEHNR and CDR2 is FQNEAQ in the germline V gene (reference sequence). This chain's CDR3 is CSSSFGRQATLPYEQYF. CDR3 sequence (DNA): TGTTCCAGCAGCTTTGGGCGACAGGCGACACTCCCCTACGAGCAGTACTTC.

A few counts support this clone. The sample has other DNA sequences that encode this CDR3 too. The chain uses TRBV6-5 and TRBJ2-1, with TRBD2 identical over 8 bases. Germline trimming cut 5 bases from V and 4 bases from J; bases unmatched to any gene: 4. CDR3 length: 14 amino acids. The germline V gene encodes CDR1 MNHEY and CDR2 SVGAGI. CDR3 bases: TGTGCCAGCAGTCGGGGGGGCGGATACAATGAGCAGTTCTTC. As protein: CASSRGGGYNEQFF.

The chain has TRBV9 and TRBJ2-6; D ambiguous. Trimming pared 4 bases from V and 2 bases from J, leaving 19 bases between. Germline V CDR1 and CDR2: SGDLS, YYNGEE. This CDR3 region has 18 residues. The CDR3: CASSPRPRVVAGANVLTF. The CDR3 region has the DNA TGTGCCAGCAGCCCTAGGCCCCGGGTGGTCGCTGGGGCCAACGTCCTGACTTTC.

The chain uses TRBV10-2 and TRBJ2-1, with 10 bases aligning to TRBD2. Germline V lookup: CDR1 WSHSY, CDR2 SAAADI. V lost 7 bases and J lost 8; bases outside the gene matches: 5. The CDR3 runs 13 residues. The CDR3 loop is CASTLAGGDEQFF. The CDR3 region has the DNA TGCGCCAGCACCTTAGCGGGAGGTGATGAGCAGTTCTTC.

The chain links TRBV7-8 to TRBJ2-7, with a weak D call TRBD2 (5 bases). The CDR3 length is 13 residues. Per the germline V gene, CDR1 is SGHVS and CDR2 is FQNEAQ. V gave up 8 bases and J gave up 4 bases, with 15 bases separating them. The CDR3: CASGMRSGYEQYF. The CDR3 nucleotides are TGTGCCAGCGGGATGAGGAGCGGTTACGAGCAGTACTTC.

V gene TRBV5-1 combines with J gene TRBJ1-6; TRBD1 matches at 10 bases. The CDR3 runs 16 residues. The junction had 10 bases not matched to a gene; V was cut back by 2 bases and J by 11 bases. CDR1 is SGHRS, CDR2 YFSETQ, per germline. CDR3: CASSFEPGQGRTPLHF. The CDR3 DNA reads as TGCGCCAGCAGCTTTGAACCGGGACAGGGGAGGACACCCCTCCACTTT.

The chain joins TRBV7-2 to TRBJ2-7, with 12 bases lining up with TRBD1. Germline V gene lookup returns CDR1 SGHTA and CDR2 FQGNSA. V trimming: 4 bases; J trimming: 1 base; junction bases outside the gene matches: 8. The CDR3 runs to 17 residues. CDR3 in DNA: TGTGCCAGCAGCTCGGGGACAGGGGGCGCCTTGTCCTACGAGCAGTACTTC. This sequence encodes CASSSGTGGALSYEQYF.

This clone has only one observation. The chain recombines TRBV19 with TRBJ2-3; D possibly corresponds to TRBD2 (7 bases). Trimming shortened V by 3 bases and J by 11 bases, and 15 bases separated the two germline ends. CDR1 LNHDA and CDR2 SQIVND come from the germline V gene (reference sequence). This CDR3 is built from 13 residues. CDR3 DNA: TGTGCCAGTAGTATCGGAGGGGGAGGGTGGCAGTATTTT. This codes for CASSIGGGGWQYF. The variable domain in full, completed from reference TRBV19 and TRBJ2-3, reads DGGITQSPKYLFRKEGQNVTLSCEQNLNHDAMYWYRQDPGQGLRLIYYSQIVNDFQKGDIAEGYSVSREKKESFPLTVTSAQKNPTAFYLCASSIGGGGWQYFGPGTRLTVL.

The rearrangement joins TRBV7-9 to TRBJ2-3, with TRBD1 matching over 11 bases. V lost 5 bases and J lost 5; bases outside the gene matches: 3. Germline CDR1 reads SEHNR; CDR2 reads FQNEAQ (reference sequence). The CDR3 length is 14 residues. The CDR3 loop is CASSPGTGGDTQYF. The CDR3 DNA reads as TGTGCCAGCAGCCCAGGGACAGGGGGAGATACGCAGTATTTT.

The CDR3 loop reads CASAGANQPQHF. The CDR3 DNA sequence: TGTGCCAGCGCAGGGGCCAATCAGCCCCAGCATTTT. The genes are TRBV6-6 and TRBJ1-5, with a possible D match to TRBD1 (6 bases). The CDR3 loop spans 12 amino acids. Trimming left V 8 bases short and J 3 bases short, with 8 bases between. The germline V gene encodes CDR1 MNHNY and CDR2 SVGAGI (reference sequence).

The V and J genes are TRBV5-1 and TRBJ1-4; TRBD1 matches 9 bases. V trimming: 0 bases; J trimming: 8 bases; junction bases outside the gene matches: 5. The germline V gene has CDR1 SGHRS and CDR2 YFSETQ. The CDR3 runs to 15 residues. CDR3 sequence: CASSLVGQGREKLFF. The DNA of the CDR3 is TGCGCCAGCAGCTTGGTGGGACAGGGTCGGGAAAAACTGTTTTTT. Filled out from reference TRBV5-1 and TRBJ1-4, the complete variable domain reads KAGVTQTPRYLIKTRGQQVTLSCSPISGHRSVSWYQQTPGQGLQFLFEYFSETQRNKGNFPGRFSGRQFSNSRSEMNVSTLELGDSALYLCASSLVGQGREKLFFGSGTQLSVL.

The rearrangement links TRBV21-1 to TRBJ1-2; the table's D call, TRBD1, was not checked against the DNA. TRBV21-1 counts as a pseudogene. This CDR3 spans 15 amino acids. CDR3 nucleotides: TGTGCCAGCAGCAAGTTGACAGGGAGGCCTTGGGGCTACACCTTC. It yields the protein CASSKLTGRPWGYTF.